This T cell receptor (beta chain) was recovered during a study of T cell changes during pregnancy in multiple sclerosis. Libraries were prepared by immunoSEQ multiplex PCR; TCRdb keeps only in-frame clonotypes and omits some of them. This sample has some 60,000 clones, with about 92% found just once. CDR3 length: 15 amino acids. Looked up from germline, CDR1 is MGHRA and CDR2 is YSYEKL. V trimming: 2 bases; J trimming: 8 bases; junction bases outside the gene matches: 11. Sequences were derived from peripheral blood, sampled in the second trimester of pregnancy. V and J are TRBV4-1 and TRBJ1-1; 7 bases match TRBD1. This TCR derives from a female donor in good health, enrolled as a control in a pregnancy study. In DNA form, the CDR3 reads TGCGCCAGCAGCCAACCCCCGGGACAGCTGAAAGAAGCTTTCTTT. Encoded protein: CASSQPPGQLKEAFF.